The 4 T cell receptor beta chains below come from one sample, sequenced in a study of graft-versus-host responses after intestinal transplantation. Antigens of these TCRs are unknown. Using immunoSEQ multiplex PCR, the repertoire was profiled, and TCRdb retains in-frame clones only, with some absent. Here the sample spans roughly 100,000 clones, approximately 90% being singletons. The specimen was unstimulated CD8+ T cells sorted from spleen or lymph node cells, collected before transplant. These receptors came from a human donor who was the organ donor for an intestinal transplant.

Only one count was recorded for this clone. At one boundary the junction diverges from the germline segment, which might be a read error. The chain uses TRBV7-7 and TRBJ2-3; a weak D match, TRBD2 (6 bases). This CDR3 contains 16 residues. The germline V gene has CDR1 SSHAT and CDR2 FNYEAQ (reference sequence). The CDR3 sequence: CASSFFPGEVTDTQYF. CDR3 DNA: TGTGCTAGCAGCTTCTTCCCCGGGGAGGTTACAGATACGCAGTATTTT. Full variable domain (missing parts from reference TRBV7-7 and TRBJ2-3): GAGVSQSPRYKVTKRGQDVTLRCDPISSHATLYWYQQALGQGPEFLTYFNYEAQPDKSGLPSDRFSAERPEGSISTLTIQRTEQRDSAMYRCASSFFPGEVTDTQYFGPGTRLTVL.

The V call is TRBV10-2, the J call TRBJ2-7; 7 bases match TRBD2. This CDR3 region has 15 residues. Germline V gene sequence: CDR1 WSHSY, CDR2 SAAADI. V lost 2 bases to trimming and J lost 3 bases; unmatched junction nucleotides: 7. CDR3 residues: CASSEPPGGIYEQYF. DNA of the CDR3: TGCGCCAGCAGTGAGCCGCCGGGAGGTATCTACGAGCAGTACTTC.

This clone was detected only a few times. The gene calls are TRBV11-2 and TRBJ2-7; 8 nucleotides line up with TRBD2. Per the germline V gene, CDR1 is SGHAT and CDR2 is FQNNGV. V trimming: 1 base; J trimming: 4 bases; junction bases outside the gene matches: 3. The CDR3 is made up of 14 amino acids. The CDR3 region is CASSLVPSGYEQYF. The CDR3 coding sequence is TGTGCCAGCAGCTTAGTGCCTAGCGGGTACGAGCAGTACTTC.

This rearrangement joins TRBV5-4 to TRBJ2-7; the D gene is possibly TRBD2 (6 bases). The CDR3 contains 15 residues. Germline lookup yields CDR1 SGHNT and CDR2 YYREEE (reference sequence). The V end lost 4 bases, the J end lost 2 bases, and 16 bases lay between the germline ends. This chain's CDR3 is CASSPRGTHAYEQYF. CDR3 DNA: TGTGCCAGCAGCCCCCGGGGGACTCATGCCTACGAGCAGTACTTC.